The clone carrying this TCR beta chain has more than one count but fewer than ten. The data were obtained in a study of control samples from healthy donors and cancer patients. J was trimmed by 4 bases and V by 5 bases; bases with no gene match: 20. Germline V gives CDR1 SEHNR, CDR2 FQNEAQ (reference sequence). This CDR3 comprises 19 residues. The repertoire was sequenced with immunoSEQ multiplex PCR; TCRdb's copy has only in-frame clones and lacks some. The table lists around 170,000 clones, roughly 92% of them singletons, with approximately 1.5% in the top ten. This sequence was found in a man aged 25-40 years in good health. The V gene is TRBV7-9, the J gene TRBJ1-1, with 9 bases that match TRBD1. Sequenced sample: blood. DNA for the CDR3: TGTGCCAGCAGCGGTGTCCTCGCTGAGGACAGGGGAATTTTCACTGAAGCTTTCTTT. Protein sequence: CASSGVLAEDRGIFTEAFF.